These 3 T cell receptor beta chains share one sample of origin, sequenced in a study of PD-1 blockade in classical Hodgkin lymphoma. Following autologous stem cell transplantation, relapse occurred in every patient, and exposure to brentuximab vedotin varied. Produced via immunoSEQ multiplex PCR; TCRdb's table is partial and in-frame only. Of some 150,000 clones listed, just under 80% are singletons. This material consisted of peripheral blood mononuclear cells (PBMCs), taken before the second cycle of nivolumab. Receptors originate from a human donor with classical Hodgkin lymphoma.

The rearrangement uses TRBV7-9 and TRBJ1-5, with a tentative D call TRBD1 (6 bases). The germline CDR1 and CDR2 sequences are SEHNR and FQNEAQ (reference sequence). The CDR3 extends over 13 amino acids. V was shortened by 5 bases and J by 15 bases, with 20 bases between the two germline ends. The CDR3, as DNA: TGTGCCAGCAGCCCAATTACTACAGGGTTCGGGCATTTT. Translated, it gives CASSPITTGFGHF.

The genes are TRBV9 and TRBJ1-3, with a possible D match to TRBD1 (5 bases). This CDR3 is built from 15 residues. In germline, CDR1 is SGDLS, CDR2 YYNGEE. Trimming removed 4 bases from V and 1 base from J, with 12 bases in between. As DNA, the CDR3 is TGTGCCAGCAGCCGAGGGACGCAGTCTGGAAACACCATATATTTT. Translating gives CASSRGTQSGNTIYF.

This clone was found a few times. The junction does not match germline at one end; this may be a read error. The chain employs TRBV27 and TRBJ2-3; D unresolved. The CDR3 has 13 amino acids. Germline CDR1 reads MNHEY; CDR2 reads SMNVEV (reference sequence). For the CDR3, the DNA is TGTGCCAGCAGTTGGCCGGGCACGGATACGCAGTATTTT. This codes for CASSWPGTDTQYF.